This T cell receptor (beta chain) derives from a study of beta chain features in type 1 diabetes. About the study: Patients looked much like healthy donors when it came to age, gender and cell yields.

Concerning this clone itself: Its antigen is unknown.

Points from the study as a whole: Any HLA type influence on TCRB rearrangement was left unresolved here.

Trimming pared 7 bases from V and 5 bases from J, leaving 17 bases between. The CDR3 sequence is 14 residues long. Germline CDR1 and CDR2: MNHEY and SMNVEV (reference sequence). Every bit of the isolated RNA underwent reverse transcription, so sequencing read expressed TCRB transcripts. Samples of naive, central memory and regulatory T cells yielded a mean of around 3.4 million reads. Using immunoSEQ multiplex PCR, the repertoire was profiled, and TCRdb retains in-frame clones only, with some absent. The sample holds 600,000 to 650,000 clones; 15% to 19% are singletons and the top ten take about 0.087%. All sorted populations exceeded 95% purity.

The source is a man aged 18 to 29 in good health. The specimen was naive CD4+ T cells from blood. The gene calls are TRBV27 and TRBJ2-5; D unresolved. CDR3 in amino acids: CASNPGRPGETQYF. CDR3 nucleotide sequence: TGTGCCAGCAACCCGGGTAGGCCCGGTGAGACCCAGTACTTC.